One TCR beta chain is described in this entry. Its antigen is as yet unknown. The data were obtained in a study of T cells after yellow fever vaccination. General observations from the study: Weaker overall was a secondary response that nonetheless peaked faster, on day 5 versus 15. There was a small share of clonotypes that showed up in both the CD4 and CD8 compartments.

This CDR3 has 16 residues. Germline CDR1 reads MNHEY; CDR2 reads SVGEGT. V was clipped by 5 bases and J by 6 bases; unmatched bases: 11. TCRdb fed the 5' RACE reads into MiXCR, producing one record per CDR3 protein. The table records about 500,000 distinct CDR3 sequences, around 16% of them present only once. The chain joins TRBV6-2 or TRBV6-3 to TRBJ2-1, with TRBD2 identical over 9 bases. This clonotype originated in a man younger than 35 who received the YFV17D yellow fever vaccine. The sequenced sample was PBMCs, obtained less than 6 days after the first yellow fever vaccination. The CDR3 protein is CASSPLQRGATNEQFF. The CDR3 bases are TGTGCCAGCAGTCCCCTCCAGCGGGGGGCTACCAATGAGCAGTTCTTC.